One sample yielded the 7 T cell receptor beta chains listed below, sequenced in a study of T cell responses to AZD1222 COVID-19 vaccine. This table comes from immunoSEQ multiplex PCR, and its TCRdb copy is limited to in-frame clones, with some not included. The data contain some 140,000 clones, over 85% of them singletons. The material was peripheral blood, obtained on day 0 of AZD1222 vaccination. The receptors stem from an adult in good health.

The rearrangement links TRBV5-1 to TRBJ2-3; perhaps TRBD1 as D (6 bases). CDR1 is SGHRS, CDR2 YFSETQ, per germline. V gave up 4 bases and J gave up 2 bases, with 20 bases separating them. The length of the CDR3 is 17 residues. The CDR3 sequence is CASSKGVGAGPTDTQYF. DNA of the CDR3: TGCGCCAGCAGCAAGGGGGTTGGGGCCGGGCCCACAGATACGCAGTATTTT. Filled out from reference TRBV5-1 and TRBJ2-3, the complete variable domain reads KAGVTQTPRYLIKTRGQQVTLSCSPISGHRSVSWYQQTPGQGLQFLFEYFSETQRNKGNFPGRFSGRQFSNSRSEMNVSTLELGDSALYLCASSKGVGAGPTDTQYFGPGTRLTVL.

The gene calls are TRBV6-5 and TRBJ1-4; D unclear. The germline CDR1 and CDR2 sequences are MNHEY and SVGAGI. This CDR3 has 12 amino acids. Trimming pared 2 bases from V and 12 bases from J, leaving 10 bases between. CDR3 sequence (DNA): TGTGCCAGCAGTTACGGAAGTGGGGAACTGTTTTTT. It yields the protein CASSYGSGELFF.

The chain employs TRBV6-2 or TRBV6-3 and TRBJ2-7; possibly TRBD1 for D (5 bases). Germline V CDR1 and CDR2: MNHEY, SVGEGT. The germline V and J ends were trimmed by 0 bases and 3 bases, with 12 bases remaining between them. CDR3 length: 15 amino acids. CDR3 DNA sequence: TGTGCCAGCAGTTACTCCCAGGGCCACTACTACGAGCAGTACTTC. Its translation is CASSYSQGHYYEQYF.

This clone was picked up a small number of times. The chain carries TRBV4-1 and TRBJ2-2, with 7 bases identical to TRBD1. Germline V lookup: CDR1 MGHRA, CDR2 YSYEKL. This CDR3 comprises 16 residues. V lost 2 bases and J lost 4; bases outside the gene matches: 7. DNA for the CDR3: TGCGCCAGCAGCCAATTTACAGGGGACCGCACCGGGGAGCTGTTTTTT. Amino acids: CASSQFTGDRTGELFF.

The genes are TRBV6-7 and TRBJ2-5, with D tentatively TRBD2 (7 bases). TRBV6-7 is an open reading frame whose function is uncertain. CDR3 length equals 20 residues. V was clipped by 6 bases and J by 13 bases, with 42 bases between them. The CDR3 protein is CASRRDRDIRGSREHPYWYF. CDR3 DNA: TGTGCCAGCAGGCGAGACCGGGACATAAGAGGGTCGCGGGAGCACCCGTATTGGTACTTC.

The chain carries TRBV30 and TRBJ2-3; 12 bases agree with TRBD2. Germline CDR1 GTSNPN, CDR2 SVGIG (reference sequence). The J segment lost 2 bases and the V segment lost 3 bases, leaving 6 bases of the junction unmatched. The CDR3 is 16 residues long. CDR3 nucleotides: TGTGCCTGGAGCCCCCTAGCGGGGGGGATCACAGATACGCAGTATTTT. Amino acid sequence: CAWSPLAGGITDTQYF.

The chain recombines TRBV10-3 with TRBJ1-1; 9 bases align to TRBD1. The V and J ends lost 11 bases and 5 bases, in that order; junction bases with no gene match: 12. Germline V gives CDR1 ENHRY, CDR2 SYGVKD. The CDR3 runs 14 residues. The CDR3 here is CAASAGTGPTEAFF. The CDR3, as DNA: TGTGCCGCATCCGCCGGGACAGGGCCAACTGAAGCTTTCTTT.